The TCR beta chain described here comes from a study of blood T cell repertoires in COVID-19. This CDR3 is built from 12 residues. The germline V and J ends were trimmed by 8 bases and 4 bases, with 12 bases remaining between them. Germline assignment: CDR1 ENHRY and CDR2 SYGVKD. The repertoire was sequenced with immunoSEQ multiplex PCR; TCRdb's copy has only in-frame clones and lacks some. Here the sample spans fewer than 250,000 clones, about four fifths being singletons. The chain uses TRBV10-3 and TRBJ2-7; D not resolved. The material sequenced was peripheral blood. This clonotype was obtained from a man aged 45-65 years with active or convalescent COVID-19. CDR3 sequence (DNA): TGTGCCATCGGCTCATCCCTGTACGAGCAGTACTTC. Its translation: CAIGSSLYEQYF.